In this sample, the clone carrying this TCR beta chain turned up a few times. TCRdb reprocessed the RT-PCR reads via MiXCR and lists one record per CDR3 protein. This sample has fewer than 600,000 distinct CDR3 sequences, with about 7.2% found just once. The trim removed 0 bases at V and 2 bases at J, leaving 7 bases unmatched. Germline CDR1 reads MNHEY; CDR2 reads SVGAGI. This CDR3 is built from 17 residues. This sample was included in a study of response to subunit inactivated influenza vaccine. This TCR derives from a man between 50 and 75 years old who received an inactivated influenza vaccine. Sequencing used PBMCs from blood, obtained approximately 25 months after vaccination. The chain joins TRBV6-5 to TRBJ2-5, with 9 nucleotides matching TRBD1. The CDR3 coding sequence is TGTGCCAGCAGTTACTCATCTTTGGGACAGGGACAAGAGACCCAGTACTTC. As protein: CASSYSSLGQGQETQYF.